The 14 T cell receptor beta chains presented below share a single source sample, sequenced in a study of blood T cell repertoires in COVID-19. Method: immunoSEQ multiplex PCR; TCRdb's copy keeps in-frame clones and lacks some. The top ten hold about 6.9% of the sample, which has a few hundred thousand clones, 85% seen once. The specimen was PBMCs or T cells enriched from blood (not recorded which). The receptors were sampled from a woman in her 50s who had been exposed to COVID-19.

The chain recombines TRBV10-3 with TRBJ2-3; perhaps TRBD1 as D (6 bases). The CDR3 consists of 15 residues. The germline V and J ends were trimmed by 6 bases and 2 bases, with 15 bases remaining between them. From germline, CDR1 is ENHRY and CDR2 SYGVKD. The CDR3 is CAIRANREYTDTQYF. CDR3 coding DNA: TGTGCCATCAGAGCCAACAGGGAGTACACAGATACGCAGTATTTT.

The genes are TRBV30 and TRBJ2-6; tentative D call: TRBD1 (6 bases). V lost 2 bases, J lost 2 bases, and 19 bases lay in between. CDR1 is GTSNPN, CDR2 SVGIG, per germline (reference sequence). The CDR3 has 18 residues. CDR3 loop: CAWSTSGPGVTGANVLTF. The CDR3 coding sequence is TGTGCCTGGAGTACCTCCGGGCCAGGGGTAACTGGGGCCAACGTCCTGACTTTC. Based on the CDR3 plus reference TRBV30 and TRBJ2-6, the full variable domain is SQTIHQWPATLVQPVGSPLSLECTVEGTSNPNLYWYRQAAGRGLQLLFYSVGIGQISSEVPQNLSASRPQDRQFILSSKKLLLSDSGFYLCAWSTSGPGVTGANVLTFGAGSRLTVL.

This clone was counted a few times. V and J are TRBV19 and TRBJ1-1; D remains ambiguous. CDR1 is LNHDA and CDR2 is SQIVND in the germline V gene (reference sequence). V gave up 7 bases and J gave up 4 bases, with 13 bases separating them. There are 13 residues in the CDR3. CDR3 sequence reads: CASKPEFGTEAFF. As DNA, the CDR3 is TGTGCCAGTAAACCCGAATTCGGCACTGAAGCTTTCTTT.

This chain joins TRBV15 and TRBJ2-2, with D maybe TRBD1 (5 bases). The germline CDR1 and CDR2 sequences are LNHNV and YYDKDF (reference sequence). The CDR3 length is 15 residues. V was cut by 3 bases and J by 0 bases, with 8 bases left in between. For the CDR3, the DNA is TGTGCCACCAGCAGTGACAGCCCGAACACCGGGGAGCTGTTTTTT. Its protein is CATSSDSPNTGELFF.

J is TRBJ1-4 and V is TRBV18; TRBD1 aligns across 7 bases. The CDR3 runs to 14 residues. Germline V gives CDR1 KGHSH, CDR2 LQKENI. J lost 8 bases, V lost 3 bases, and 6 bases had no gene match. For the CDR3, the DNA is TGTGCCAGCTCACCCGCAGGGGGGAGAGAAAAACTGTTTTTT. It specifies CASSPAGGREKLFF.

The rearrangement joins TRBV6-4 to TRBJ2-3, with a tentative D call TRBD2 (6 bases). The CDR3 has 14 amino acids. Trimming took 11 bases from V and 3 from J, leaving 18 bases between them. Germline V gene sequence: CDR1 MRHNA, CDR2 SNTAGT. Here the CDR3 DNA reads TGTGCCGTCCGGGGGTCCCAATTTACAGATACGCAGTATTTT. It codes for CAVRGSQFTDTQYF.

The rearrangement links TRBV5-8 to TRBJ2-3; the match to TRBD2 covers 10 bases. This CDR3 contains 16 residues. Germline values: CDR1 SGHTS, CDR2 YDEGEE. The V gene end was trimmed by 0 bases and the J gene end by 5 bases; junction bases not matched to a gene: 6. CDR3 loop: CASSLGLAGDRDTQYF. As DNA, the CDR3 is TGTGCCAGCAGCTTGGGGCTAGCGGGGGATCGAGATACGCAGTATTTT. The full variable domain, completed using reference TRBV5-8 and TRBJ2-3, is EAGVTQSPTHLIKTRGQQATLRCSPISGHTSVYWYQQALGLGLQFLLWYDEGEERNRGNFPPRFSGRQFPNYSSELNVNALELEDSALYLCASSLGLAGDRDTQYFGPGTRLTVL.

This sequence joins TRBV5-1 and TRBJ2-7, with D maybe TRBD1 (5 bases). Trimming took 2 bases from V and 5 from J, leaving 14 bases between them. Looked up from germline, CDR1 is SGHRS and CDR2 is YFSETQ. This CDR3 has 14 amino acids. CDR3 protein: CASSLQVSEDEQYF. The CDR3 coding sequence is TGCGCCAGCAGCTTACAGGTCTCCGAGGACGAGCAGTACTTC.

This chain connects TRBV5-4 to TRBJ2-3, with D perhaps matching TRBD2 (6 bases). This CDR3 is built from 14 residues. Germline lookup yields CDR1 SGHNT and CDR2 YYREEE (reference sequence). V was clipped by 4 bases and J by 6 bases, with 15 bases between them. CDR3 coding DNA: TGTGCCAGCAGCGGACTACTTGGAGGGGATACGCAGTATTTT. Protein product: CASSGLLGGDTQYF.

This clone was recorded once. CDR3 protein: CASSWGGDPYEQYF. As DNA, the CDR3 is TGTGCCAGCTCATGGGGGGGGGACCCCTACGAGCAGTACTTC. The chain is built from TRBV18 and TRBJ2-7, with 7 bases aligning to TRBD2. Germline CDR1 and CDR2: KGHSH and LQKENI. The CDR3 is 14 amino acids. J lost 2 bases, V lost 5 bases, and 6 bases had no gene match.

The genes are TRBV11-1 and TRBJ2-5; D call uncertain. Germline CDR1 SGHAT, CDR2 FQDESV (reference sequence). Trimming removed 5 bases at V and 5 bases at J, with 9 bases between. The CDR3 runs 12 residues. DNA of the CDR3: TGTGCCAGCAGCACCGTCAGGGAGACCCAGTACTTC. Residues: CASSTVRETQYF.

This sequence joins TRBV27 and TRBJ2-6; possible D gene TRBD1, 6 bases. Deletions cut 1 base from V and 0 bases from J, with 13 bases between. This CDR3 contains 18 residues. CDR1 MNHEY and CDR2 SMNVEV come from the germline V gene (reference sequence). The CDR3 region is CASSLWAGDPSGANVLTF. The CDR3 DNA reads as TGTGCCAGCAGTTTATGGGCAGGGGATCCCTCTGGGGCCAACGTCCTGACTTTC.

V gene TRBV7-2 combines with J gene TRBJ1-1; unclear D gene. This CDR3 spans 13 amino acids. V dropped 4 bases and J dropped 6 bases, with 12 bases sitting between them. Germline V CDR1 and CDR2: SGHTA, FQGNSA. DNA for the CDR3: TGTGCCAGCAGCTCTATTAGTGTGCCTGAAGCTTTCTTT. Its protein is CASSSISVPEAFF.

The chain recombines TRBV11-2 with TRBJ2-2, with D perhaps matching TRBD1 (6 bases). Germline CDR1 and CDR2: SGHAT and FQNNGV. Trimming pared 4 bases from V and 3 bases from J, leaving 6 bases between. The CDR3 extends over 13 amino acids. CDR3 sequence: CASSSGDTGELFF. The CDR3 DNA sequence: TGTGCCAGCAGCTCAGGGGACACCGGGGAGCTGTTTTTT.